This T cell receptor (beta chain) originates from a study of human T cells and chemical hapten exposure. The overall study: Diphenylcyclopropenone was applied weekly to patients' scalps across the approximately 24-week study. Read at 6 days, the patch tests placed 0.01% DPC on the upper back. Recorded diagnoses among the mostly female patients were alopecia areata, totalis or universalis. Study results and limitations: The formation of large CDR3 similarity clusters by expanded TCRs significantly exceeded that of controls.

As to time point: patch test 3, about 24 weeks after DPC sensitization. The treatment is: therapeutic diphenylcyclopropenone sensitization with weekly scalp DPC. TCRdb processed the RACE reads anew with MiXCR; each CDR3 protein has one entry. The sample includes roughly 64,000 distinct CDR3 sequences, approximately 10% of them seen just once. CDR3 size: 20 residues. After removal of 3 bases from V and 0 bases from J, the junction contained 16 bases not matched to a gene. CDR1 is SGHVS and CDR2 is FQNEAQ in the germline V gene. With respect to this clonotype: Its cognate antigen is unknown.

This clonotype originated in a woman between 25 and 40 years old with alopecia areata. Some clones in this sample may be carry-over from other donors' samples. The chain joins TRBV7-8 to TRBJ1-5; 8 bases match TRBD1. Source: whole blood, taken in connection with sensitization to the hapten diphenylcyclopropenone (DPC). The CDR3 DNA is TGTGCCAGCAGCTTGAGGGTATTGGACAGGGCGCCTTATAGCAATCAGCCCCAGCATTTT. Translated, it gives CASSLRVLDRAPYSNQPQHF.